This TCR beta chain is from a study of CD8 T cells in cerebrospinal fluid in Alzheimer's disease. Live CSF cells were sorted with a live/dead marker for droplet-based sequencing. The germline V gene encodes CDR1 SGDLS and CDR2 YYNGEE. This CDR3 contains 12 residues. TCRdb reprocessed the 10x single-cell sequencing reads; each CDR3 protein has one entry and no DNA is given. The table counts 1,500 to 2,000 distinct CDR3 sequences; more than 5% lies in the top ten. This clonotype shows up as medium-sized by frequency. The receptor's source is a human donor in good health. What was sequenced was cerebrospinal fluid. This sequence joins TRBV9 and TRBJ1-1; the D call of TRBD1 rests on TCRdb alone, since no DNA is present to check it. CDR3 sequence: CASSANRETTFF.